The table lists the clone carrying this T cell receptor (beta chain) with many counts. The antigen remains undetermined. V was pared by 6 bases and J by 4 bases, with 9 bases of the junction left unmatched. CDR1 is MNHNS, CDR2 SASEGT, per germline. The CDR3 is 15 amino acids. This entry belongs to a study of T cells in Graves' hyperthyroidism and ophthalmopathy. Broader study findings: The authors' 13 V-J model separated ophthalmopathy from stable hyperthyroidism.

Amplified regions were TCR beta CDR3 sequences from RNA transcripts. First-round RT-PCR with HTBI primers amplified the TCR CDR3 region. TCRdb re-analysed the multiplex PCR reads in MiXCR, keeping a single row per CDR3 protein. The sample contains 500,000 to 750,000 distinct CDR3 sequences, approximately 14% of which appear only once. The source is a woman aged 25 to 39 with Graves' hyperthyroidism. The V and J genes are TRBV6-1 and TRBJ2-3, with TRBD1 identical over 8 bases. Sample: blood. CDR3 in amino acids: CASRDREYLADTQYF. The CDR3 bases are TGTGCCAGCAGGGACAGGGAATATCTCGCAGATACGCAGTATTTT.